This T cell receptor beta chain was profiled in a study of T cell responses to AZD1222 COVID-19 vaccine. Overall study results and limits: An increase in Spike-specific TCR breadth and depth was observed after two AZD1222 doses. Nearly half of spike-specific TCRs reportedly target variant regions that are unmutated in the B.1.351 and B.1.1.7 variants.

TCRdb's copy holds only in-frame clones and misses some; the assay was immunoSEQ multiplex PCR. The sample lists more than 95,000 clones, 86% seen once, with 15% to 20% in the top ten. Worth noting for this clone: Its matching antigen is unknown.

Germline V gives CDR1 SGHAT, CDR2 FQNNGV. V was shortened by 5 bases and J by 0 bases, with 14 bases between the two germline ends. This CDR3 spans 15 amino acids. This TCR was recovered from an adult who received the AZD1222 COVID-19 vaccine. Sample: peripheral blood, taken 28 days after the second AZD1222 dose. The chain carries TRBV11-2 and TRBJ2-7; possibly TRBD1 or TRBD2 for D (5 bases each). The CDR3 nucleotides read TGTGCCAGCAGCAACCTCCGGGGCCTCTCCTACGAGCAGTACTTC. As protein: CASSNLRGLSYEQYF.